This TCR beta chain was sequenced during a study of T cells in Graves' hyperthyroidism and ophthalmopathy (dated by TCRdb to between 2017 and 2020). Broadly, across the study: Peripheral blood samples were taken at the time of initial diagnosis, prior to any treatment. The paper describes TCR Vbeta CDR3 sequencing of 130 to 150 peripheral blood samples, made up of 43 ophthalmopathy patients, 70 to 75 hyperthyroidism patients and 17 progressor patients. To identify TCR V-J signatures that set the groups apart, the researchers used a discovery cohort of about a hundred patients, made up of roughly 40 with Graves' ophthalmopathy and some 55 with stable Graves' hyperthyroidism. After blood sampling, hyperthyroidism patients were treated with methimazole at a starting dose of 30 mg daily, and ophthalmopathy patients were treated with high-dose intravenous methylprednisolone. The study also compared thyroid tissue and blood T-cell repertoires from a handful of Graves' hyperthyroidism patients. The approximately 98 discovery patients were randomly divided into training and test sets at a 7:3 ratio. Whether ophthalmopathy could be predicted prospectively was tested in an independent validation cohort made up of under 20 hyperthyroidism patients plus 17 patients who later progressed to ophthalmopathy. Study-wide conclusions, independent of this receptor: Most expanded thyroid clonotypes (frequency above 0.001) were also detected in blood, suggesting blood repertoires may reflect thyroid immune responses. In validation, the model predicted progression to ophthalmopathy with 60% to 71% sensitivity and approximately 72% specificity, a median of approximately 6.5 months before onset. No statistical method was used to set the sample size in advance, and investigators knew the group allocation. Ophthalmopathy was separated from stable hyperthyroidism by a 13 V-J signature model, with over 85% sensitivity and about 84% specificity obtained in cross-validation and 80%/75% obtained in testing.

Ophthalmopathy patients had moderately to severely active disease, Clinical Activity Score of at least 3, NOSPECS grade of at least 4, and duration under 3 months. Exclusion was applied to patients with uncontrolled infections, other autoimmune diseases, pregnancy or lactation. Diagnoses were established on the basis of clinical symptoms, serum thyroxine and TRAb, thyroid ultrasound, and orbital computed tomography. PBMCs were separated from roughly 10 ml of fresh peripheral blood using Ficoll-Paque density gradient centrifugation. Trizol reagent was used to extract total RNA, and RNA quality was then checked on an Agilent 2100 Bioanalyzer. The germline V gene (reference sequence) provides CDR1 DFQATT and CDR2 SNEGSKA. V is cut back by 2 bases and J by 8 bases, with 10 bases in the junction unmatched. From the cysteine through the phenylalanine, the CDR3 covers 15 amino acids. Here the CDR3 DNA is all that survives: 45 bases in frame from base 1.

The TCR beta CDR3 regions were amplified from the RNA transcripts. The first round of RT-PCR for the TCR CDR3 was performed with the HTBI primer set and the Qiagen OneStep RT-PCR kit. A second multiplex PCR round built the libraries, followed by size selection and purification. Paired-end sequencing of the libraries was performed with 100 bp reads on an Illumina HiSeq2000. As for the original processing: SOAPnuke was used to process the raw data, throwing out any read that contained adapters or uncalled bases, had a mean Phred below 15, or lacked an exact constant-primer or identifier match. High-quality paired reads were merged with COPE v1.2.5, and unique nucleotide sequences were defined as clonotypes. Clonotypes were aligned to IMGT TRBV, TRBD and TRBJ reference segments using MiTCR v1.1. Only V-J combinations with frequency above 0.0001, covering roughly 99% of repertoires, were analysed. A TCS score was defined as the ratio between F50 (clonal expansion) and ExV (chaos), using BLOSUM62-based TCRdist between CDR3 peptides within each V-J. Welch's t-statistics and random forest reduced around 510 V-J features to 10 to 15, which were used in a naive Bayes classifier (R e1071). TCRdb reanalyzed the raw reads on its own, using fastp at Q25 for trimming and MiXCR for clone calling, and kept in-frame beta chains. Each record represents a unique CDR3 protein, reported with the most common genes and DNA among its rows. Clone size and V and J calls follow TCRdb, not the original study. Recorded for this sample are roughly 400,000 distinct CDR3 sequences; roughly an eighth of them occurred a single time. The biggest ten clones account for around 28% of the sample.

About this clonotype itself: The antigen it binds to is not known. Within one base of it there is no much larger clone, and no base qualities were kept.

Here the chain combines TRBV20-1 and TRBJ1-2; 11 nucleotides in the junction match TRBD1. The TCR sequence derives from a man aged 45-60 years with Graves' ophthalmopathy. Sequencing was performed on blood. The encoded CDR3 is CSARKGQGAGTGYTF. The DNA sequence is TGCAGTGCTAGAAAAGGACAGGGGGCAGGTACAGGCTACACCTTC.